A single sample gave rise to the 10 T cell receptor beta chains below, sequenced in a study of shared T cell receptors in the human thymus. Repertoires were generated with immunoSEQ multiplex PCR, while TCRdb's copy carries only in-frame clones and drops some. The sample has hundreds of thousands of clones, approximately 95% seen once; the top ten hold about 0.02%. Specimen: thymocytes. The receptors stem from a human donor.

The chain links TRBV7-2 to TRBJ2-5; possible D gene TRBD2, 6 bases. Germline V CDR1 and CDR2: SGHTA, FQGNSA. CDR3 length equals 16 residues. V lost 1 base, J lost 5 bases, and 17 bases lay in between. CDR3 sequence: CASSLGNPTRGETQYF. The CDR3 DNA reads TGTGCCAGCAGCTTAGGAAATCCGACTAGGGGTGAGACCCAGTACTTC.

The rearrangement links TRBV27 to TRBJ2-3; TRBD1 aligns across 7 bases. The CDR3 extends over 16 amino acids. Germline V gene lookup returns CDR1 MNHEY and CDR2 SMNVEV (reference sequence). The V segment lost 6 bases and the J segment 0 bases; nucleotides outside the gene matches: 9. CDR3 region: CASSSPTGSSTDTQYF. Written as DNA, the CDR3 is TGTGCCAGCAGCTCACCGACAGGGAGCAGCACAGATACGCAGTATTTT.

The chain has TRBV15 and TRBJ2-3; 7 nucleotides agree with TRBD2. Germline assignment: CDR1 LNHNV and CDR2 YYDKDF (reference sequence). The CDR3 has 21 amino acids. V lost 1 base and J lost 2; bases outside the gene matches: 21. The CDR3 sequence is CATSRGPRDPSGGSPTDTQYF. The CDR3, as DNA: TGTGCCACCAGCAGAGGACCCAGGGATCCATCGGGCGGGAGTCCCACAGATACGCAGTATTTT.

The rearrangement joins TRBV6-1 to TRBJ2-7; perhaps TRBD1 as D (6 bases). The ends were cut back, 2 bases at V and 5 bases at J, with 16 bases in the middle. This CDR3 has 15 amino acids. Germline lookup yields CDR1 MNHNS and CDR2 SASEGT. As DNA, the CDR3 is TGTGCCAGCAGTGAACAGGGGAGTTCAAGAGACGAGCAGTACTTC. It yields the protein CASSEQGSSRDEQYF.

The V and J genes are TRBV7-3 and TRBJ2-7, with D hard to call. V lost 1 base and J 6 bases, leaving 16 bases between the germline ends. The CDR3 sequence is 15 residues long. Per the germline V gene, CDR1 is SGHTA and CDR2 is FQGTGA. CDR3 sequence (DNA): TGTGCCAGCAGCTTAAACTGGGGAACGGGTTCCGAGCAGTACTTC. Residues: CASSLNWGTGSEQYF.

V gene TRBV6-5 combines with J gene TRBJ2-7; D is ambiguous. The CDR3 spans 14 residues. Germline values: CDR1 MNHEY, CDR2 SVGAGI. V was cut by 6 bases and J by 3 bases, with 15 bases left in between. The CDR3 nucleotides read TGTGCCAGCAGCCCGGGCTGGCAGAGCTACGAGCAGTACTTC. Its translation is CASSPGWQSYEQYF.

This chain joins TRBV27 and TRBJ2-1; D gene uncertain. The V end lost 2 bases, the J end lost 15 bases, and 14 bases lay between the germline ends. The CDR3 covers 12 residues. Germline CDR1 MNHEY, CDR2 SMNVEV (reference sequence). In DNA, the CDR3 is TGTGCCAGCAGTTTAGCCCTCGACAAGTGGTTCTTC. It yields the protein CASSLALDKWFF.

This chain links TRBV5-1 with TRBJ1-5; D is uncertain. V lost 9 bases, J lost 6 bases, and 19 bases lay in between. This CDR3 spans 14 amino acids. Looked up from germline, CDR1 is SGHRS and CDR2 is YFSETQ. The CDR3 nucleotides are TGCGCCACCACCGCAGGAGGGTGGCGTCAGCCCCAGCATTTT. Its translation is CATTAGGWRQPQHF.

This chain links TRBV6-9 with TRBJ1-5; maybe TRBD1 (5 bases). CDR1 is MNHGY and CDR2 is SVAAGI in the germline V gene. This CDR3 contains 15 residues. V lost 3 bases, J lost 1 base, and 10 bases lay in between. CDR3 coding DNA: TGTGCCAGCAGTTACAGGGCGGGCAGCAATCAGCCCCAGCATTTT. Its protein is CASSYRAGSNQPQHF.

The chain combines TRBV4-2 with TRBJ1-6; 7 nucleotides agree with TRBD1. Looked up from germline, CDR1 is LGHNA and CDR2 is YNFKEQ. This CDR3 has 18 residues. After removal of 1 base from V and 6 bases from J, the junction contained 12 bases not matched to a gene. The CDR3 DNA is TGTGCCAGCAGCCAAGCCTGGGACAGTCAAGGCGCTAATTCACCCCTCCACTTT. It translates to CASSQAWDSQGANSPLHF.